A selection of T cell receptor beta chains follows, all from one sample in a study of blood T cells in healthy people across ages. TCRdb re-analysed the 5' RACE reads in MiXCR, keeping a single row per CDR3 protein. The sample holds over a million distinct CDR3 sequences, almost 60% seen once. Sequencing was carried out using blood. The receptor source for this set is a man aged 18 to 30 in good health. Each CDR3 is given with its conserved first and last residue. D genes are given only for firm matches. The size field is filled for only some rows; it gives once, few, many or a size class.

D gene	V gene	clone size	J gene	CDR3 DNA	CDR3 protein
TRBD1	TRBV7-2	once	TRBJ1-5	TGTGCCAGCAGCACCCAAACAGGGGTGAATCAGCCCCAGCATTTT	CASSTQTGVNQPQHF
NA	TRBV29-1	NA	TRBJ2-7	TGCAGCGTTGAGGGCAGGACGAAGTTGCCCCAGTACTTC	CSVEGRTKLPQYF
NA	TRBV24-1	NA	TRBJ2-2	TGTGCCACCAGTTCCCCCGGGGAGCTGTTTTTT	CATSSPGELFF
NA	TRBV25-1	few	TRBJ2-1	TGTGCCAGCAACCGTGGCAGCAATGAGCAGTTCTTC	CASNRGSNEQFF
TRBD1	TRBV10-3	NA	TRBJ1-5	TGTGCCATCAGTACAGGGGGCGATCAGCCCCAGCATTTT	CAISTGGDQPQHF
NA	TRBV13	NA	TRBJ2-1	TGTGCCAGCAGCCCATATACCGGGACTGTCAATGAGCAGTTCTTC	CASSPYTGTVNEQFF
NA	TRBV4-3	NA	TRBJ2-3	TGCGCCAGCAGCCAAGATCGTGGGTTGGGCACAGATACGCAGTATTTT	CASSQDRGLGTDTQYF
TRBD1	TRBV27	once	TRBJ2-6	TGTGCCAGCAGTTTGTCAGGGGGTTGTTCTGGGGCCAACGTCCTGACTTTC	CASSLSGGCSGANVLTF
NA	TRBV29-1	NA	TRBJ2-1	TGCAGCGTTCTATTTTACAATGAGCAGTTCTTC	CSVLFYNEQFF
TRBD1	TRBV6-1	NA	TRBJ1-6	TGTGCCAGCAGGAACAAACCCAACGACAGGGGATATTCACCCCTCCACTTT	CASRNKPNDRGYSPLHF
NA	TRBV10-3	few	TRBJ2-3	TGTGCCATCAGCGTTGGTCCAGGCACAGATACGCAGTATTTT	CAISVGPGTDTQYF
TRBD2	TRBV4-2	NA	TRBJ2-7	TGTGCCAGCAGCCAAGGGTTAGAGGGCGGGACTAGCTACGAGCAGTACTTC	CASSQGLEGGTSYEQYF
TRBD2	TRBV29-1	NA	TRBJ2-4	TGCAGCGTTGAAGGGGCCGGGACTAGTGGGGACATTCAGTACTTC	CSVEGAGTSGDIQYF
TRBD1	TRBV9	NA	TRBJ2-1	TGTGCCAGCAGCGTAGCGGGACAGGAGTACAATGAGCAGTTCTTC	CASSVAGQEYNEQFF
NA	TRBV6-2/TRBV6-3	NA	TRBJ2-1	TGTGCCAGCAGTTACGCGGGGGCCGCCAAAAATGAGCAGTTCTTC	CASSYAGAAKNEQFF
NA	TRBV20-1	NA	TRBJ2-1	TGCAGCGGAGCCGGGGGCCTCGGAGAGCAGTTCTTC	CSGAGGLGEQFF
TRBD1	TRBV29-1	few	TRBJ2-7	TGCAGCATCACAGGGGGCTACGAGCAGTACTTC	CSITGGYEQYF
NA	TRBV10-3	NA	TRBJ2-5	TGTGCCATCAGTGCAAGCACCCAAGAGACCCAGTACTTC	CAISASTQETQYF
NA	TRBV7-2	NA	TRBJ2-7	TGTGCCAGCAGCTCCGGTTCCGGGGCGGGCGAGCAGTACTTC	CASSSGSGAGEQYF
NA	TRBV12-3/TRBV12-4	NA	TRBJ1-5	TGTGCCAGCAGTTCCCCCGGGCAGCATTTT	CASSSPGQHF